This T cell receptor beta chain was identified during a study of CD8+CD57+ T cells in acquired aplastic anemia. Study as a whole: On average, sorted CD4+ and CD8+ cells gave approximately 3.1 ug of DNA.

The germline V gene has CDR1 SGHRS and CDR2 YFSETQ. This CDR3 has 17 amino acids. CD8+CD57+ cell expansion had been shown by flow cytometry in patients chosen for sequencing. No therapy was given to patients before blood sampling. As to this clonotype: One junction end does not reproduce the germline sequence, and a read error may be involved.

Genomic DNA acted as the template from which TCR beta VDJ combination and CDR3 sequence profiling were carried out. TCRdb ran MiXCR on the reads and lists one entry per CDR3 protein. This sample has approximately 150,000 distinct CDR3 sequences; 40% to 50% occur once, and the top ten carry 1.1%. The genes are TRBV5-1 and TRBJ2-3, with 7 bases fitting TRBD2. The source of this sequence is a human donor with aplastic anemia. Material: sorted CD4+, CD8+, or CD8+CD57+ T cells (not recorded which) from PBMCs. CDR3 in DNA: TGCGCCAGCAGCTTGGGCGGAGGCGGGGGTTCCACAGATACGCAGTTTTTT. Translated: CASSLGGGGGSTDTQFF.